The next 9 T cell receptor beta chains were all read from a single sample in a study of T cell repertoires in cytomegalovirus infection. Their cognate antigens are unknown. One entry per CDR3 protein results from TCRdb running MiXCR on the reads. The table records around 69,000 distinct CDR3 sequences, about 26% of them present only once. This specimen consisted of CD8+ T cells from cultured PBMCs, obtained from culture after CMV antigen stimulation. These receptors were collected from a human donor in good health (CMV status not recorded). Some clones in this sample may be carry-over from other donors' samples.

In DNA form, the CDR3 reads TGTGCCAGCAGCGTTGAATGGAAAGAGACCCAGTACTTC. Translated: CASSVEWKETQYF. The rearrangement joins TRBV9 to TRBJ2-5; D call uncertain. V lost 2 bases to trimming and J lost 3 bases, with 8 bases between them. This CDR3 contains 13 residues. The germline gives CDR1 SGDLS, CDR2 YYNGEE.

The chain uses TRBV28 and TRBJ2-5; a weak D match, TRBD1 (6 bases). Trimming stripped 6 bases from V and 6 bases from J, with 14 bases between. This CDR3 is 13 amino acids long. Per the germline V gene, CDR1 is MDHEN and CDR2 is SYDVKM. The CDR3 loop is CASSEGERKTQYF. The CDR3 nucleotides read TGTGCCAGCAGCGAGGGGGAGCGGAAGACCCAGTACTTC.

This clonotype qualifies as medium-sized. The chain employs TRBV27 and TRBJ2-7, with unresolved D. CDR3 length equals 13 residues. V was trimmed by 0 bases and J by 5 bases, leaving 8 bases between them. Germline assignment: CDR1 MNHEY and CDR2 SMNVEV (reference sequence). The CDR3 DNA is TGTGCCAGCAGTTTATCCGACGCTAACGAGCAGTACTTC. Residues: CASSLSDANEQYF.

This clonotype was picked up many times. The V call is TRBV20-1, the J call TRBJ2-3, with D unclear. Trimming left V 3 bases short and J 1 base short, with 11 bases between. Germline CDR1 DFQATT, CDR2 SNEGSKA (reference sequence). The CDR3 loop spans 14 amino acids. The CDR3 bases are TGCAGTGCTAGGGGCAGCTTGGGCACAGATACGCAGTATTTT. Amino acid sequence: CSARGSLGTDTQYF.

This clonotype was found many times. The V call is TRBV13, the J call TRBJ2-1; possibly TRBD1 for D (5 bases). CDR3 length equals 13 residues. Germline V CDR1 and CDR2: PRHDT, FYEKMQ (reference sequence). Trimming cost V 2 bases and J 10 bases, with 12 bases left between them. As DNA, the CDR3 is TGTGCCAGCAGCTTACAAGGACAAGGCGAGCAGTTCTTC. It codes for CASSLQGQGEQFF.

This chain links TRBV6-6 with TRBJ2-7; no firm D call. Between the trimmed V and J ends, which lost 6 bases and 2 bases, there was a span of 20 bases. The length of the CDR3 is 16 residues. Germline V CDR1 and CDR2: MNHNY, SVGAGI (reference sequence). The CDR3 is CASSYTVSLPTYEQYF. CDR3 nucleotide sequence: TGTGCCAGCAGCTATACTGTCTCCCTTCCCACCTACGAGCAGTACTTC.

This clonotype has a handful of counts. The chain carries TRBV12-3 or TRBV12-4 and TRBJ1-6; 7 positions agree with TRBD1. Trimming took 6 bases from V and 8 from J; bases not matched to a gene: 7. The length of the CDR3 is 14 residues. This CDR3 reads CASRQQGIDSPLHF. As DNA, the CDR3 is TGTGCCAGCAGACAACAGGGGATCGATTCACCCCTCCACTTT.

The V and J genes are TRBV27 and TRBJ1-1, with a possible D match to TRBD1 (5 bases). The germline V gene encodes CDR1 MNHEY and CDR2 SMNVEV (reference sequence). The CDR3 spans 11 residues. Trimming left V 8 bases short and J 11 bases short, with 15 bases between. CDR3 bases: TGTGCCAGCCAGAAGCCTTCAGGGGCTTTCTTT. It codes for CASQKPSGAFF.

The CDR3 sequence: CSASPTALNTEAFF. As DNA, the CDR3 is TGCAGTGCTAGTCCTACAGCTTTGAACACTGAAGCTTTCTTT. The genes are TRBV20-1 and TRBJ1-1; D is unclear. The germline V gene has CDR1 DFQATT and CDR2 SNEGSKA (reference sequence). This CDR3 is built from 14 residues. The V end was cut by 3 bases, the J end by 0 bases, with 11 bases between.